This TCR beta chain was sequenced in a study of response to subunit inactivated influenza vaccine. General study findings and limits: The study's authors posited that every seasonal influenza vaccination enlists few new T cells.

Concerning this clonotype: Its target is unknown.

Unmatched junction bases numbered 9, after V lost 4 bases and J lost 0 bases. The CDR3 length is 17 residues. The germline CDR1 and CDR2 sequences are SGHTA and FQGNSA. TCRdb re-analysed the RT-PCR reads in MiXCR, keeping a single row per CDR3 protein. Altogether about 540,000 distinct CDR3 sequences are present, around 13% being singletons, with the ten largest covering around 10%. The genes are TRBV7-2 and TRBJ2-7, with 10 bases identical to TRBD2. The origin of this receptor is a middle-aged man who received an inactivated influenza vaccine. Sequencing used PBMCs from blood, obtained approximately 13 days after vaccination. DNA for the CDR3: TGTGCCAGCAGCTCTCGAATAGCGGGAGGCCCCTCCTACGAGCAGTACTTC. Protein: CASSSRIAGGPSYEQYF.